This TCR beta chain is from a study of blood T cells in healthy people across ages. Germline CDR1 SQVTM, CDR2 ANQGSEA. The length of the CDR3 is 13 residues. V was cut by 3 bases and J by 7 bases, with 12 bases left in between. PCR was performed a second time for about 7 to 11 cycles using a sample-barcoded 5' primer and a J-beta primer mix. MiXCR was run by TCRdb on the 5' RACE reads, yielding one entry per CDR3 protein. The repertoire includes fewer than 650,000 distinct CDR3 sequences, 25% to 35% of them detected once, and approximately 3.6% sits in the top ten. These data are also associated with another study on T cells of mothers and their children. Per that study: Samples came from three healthy Caucasian mothers and their six children.

The TCR comes from a boy between 2 and 10 years old in good health. The sample comprised blood. This chain joins TRBV29-1 and TRBJ1-4; no clear D. The CDR3, as DNA: TGCAGCGTTGAGCCAAGTCGGGGTGAAAAACTGTTTTTT. It codes for CSVEPSRGEKLFF.